This TCR beta chain was captured by sequencing in a study of cytomegalovirus exposure and HLA in healthy donors. Germline CDR1 reads PRHDT; CDR2 reads FYEKMQ (reference sequence). The CDR3 totals 18 residues. Trimming took 4 bases from V and 0 from J, leaving 22 bases between them. PCR involved 60 Vbeta and 13 Jbeta primers. Profiled with immunoSEQ multiplex PCR; TCRdb holds only in-frame clones, not every one. The sample has 90,000 to 95,000 clones, more than 70% seen once. General observations from the study: It is likely that the observed cluster of highly shared sequence variants was a sequencing artifact. According to an earlier analysis, most TCR beta V segments yielded productive rearrangements about 87% or about 30% of the time.

For this clone: Its antigen is unknown.

Sequenced: PBMCs. The chain is built from TRBV13 and TRBJ2-7, with a tentative D call TRBD2 (6 bases). This receptor was taken from a male donor in good health and CMV-seropositive. CDR3 sequence reads: CASSSENPLARSSYEQYF. Here the CDR3 DNA reads TGTGCCAGCAGCTCCGAAAACCCTCTAGCGCGCTCCTCCTACGAGCAGTACTTC.